This T cell receptor beta chain was identified during a study of HIV-infected patients and healthy controls. V lost 0 bases, J lost 3 bases, and 12 bases lay in between. The germline CDR1 and CDR2 sequences are GTSNPN and SVGIG (reference sequence). The CDR3 loop spans 15 amino acids. In its sample, this clonotype was seen many times. MiXCR, applied by TCRdb to the 5' RACE reads, yields one record per CDR3 protein. The table lists approximately 64,000 distinct CDR3 sequences, about a fifth of them singletons. The sequenced sample consisted of CD4+ T cells from blood. The clonotype comes from a human donor in good health. V usage is TRBV30 and J usage is TRBJ2-4; no clear D gene. The CDR3 coding sequence is TGTGCCTGGAGTGTGTTGGGAAATCTCAAAAACATTCAGTACTTC. It translates to CAWSVLGNLKNIQYF. Based on the CDR3 plus reference TRBV30 and TRBJ2-4, the full variable domain is SQTIHQWPATLVQPVGSPLSLECTVEGTSNPNLYWYRQAAGRGLQLLFYSVGIGQISSEVPQNLSASRPQDRQFILSSKKLLLSDSGFYLCAWSVLGNLKNIQYFGAGTRLSVL.